This is a list of T cell receptor beta chains from one sample in a study of control samples from healthy donors and cancer patients. Sequencing used immunoSEQ multiplex PCR; TCRdb keeps in-frame clones, though not all of them. The sample carries some 120,000 clones, about 91% recorded once. The sample consisted of blood. Receptors originate from a man between 18 and 29 years old in good health. Each CDR3 is given with its conserved first and last residue. Each record gives: V gene, D gene, clone size, J gene, CDR3 DNA, CDR3 protein. D genes are given only for firm matches. Part of the rows lack a size; the others show once, few, many or a class for expanded clones.

>TRBV4-1|.|.|TRBJ1-3
TGCGCCAGCAGCCAACCGGACCTCTCTGGAAACACCATATATTTT
CASSQPDLSGNTIYF
>TRBV18|TRBD1|.|TRBJ2-1
TGTGCCAGCTCACCGGACAGGGAGAAGGGGAATGAGCAGTTCTTC
CASSPDREKGNEQFF
>TRBV5-1|.|.|TRBJ2-5
TGCGCCAGCAGCTTTGGACAGCCTCAAGAGACCCAGTACTTC
CASSFGQPQETQYF
>TRBV6-1|.|few|TRBJ1-5
TGTGCCAGCAGTGAAGCGCACGGGTATAGCAATCAGCCCCAGCATTTT
CASSEAHGYSNQPQHF
>TRBV19|.|.|TRBJ1-5
TGTGCCAGTAAGGAGCTAGACAATCAGCCCCAGCATTTT
CASKELDNQPQHF
>TRBV5-1|.|.|TRBJ2-3
TGCGCCAGCAGCTTCGGGACCTCCTTTACAGATACGCAGTATTTT
CASSFGTSFTDTQYF
>TRBV14|TRBD1|.|TRBJ1-2
TGTGCCAGCAGCCGCGGACAGGGTGGCTACACCTTC
CASSRGQGGYTF
>TRBV6-6|.|.|TRBJ1-1
TGTGCCAGCACCGAAATGGTCCTGAACACTGAAGCTTTCTTT
CASTEMVLNTEAFF
>TRBV30|TRBD1|.|TRBJ1-2
TGTGCCTGGAGTTACGGGACAGCCAACTATGGCTACACCTTC
CAWSYGTANYGYTF
>TRBV3-1/TRBV3-2|TRBD1|.|TRBJ1-3
TGTGCCAGCAGCGCCAGGGGGGGGACTGGAAACACCATATATTTT
CASSARGGTGNTIYF
>TRBV9|TRBD1|once|TRBJ2-2
TGTGCCAGCAGCGTCGGGACAGGGACTACCGGGGAGCTGTTTTTT
CASSVGTGTTGELFF
>TRBV11-1|.|.|TRBJ2-7
TGTGCCAGCAGCCTACACAGGGAGACCGAGCAGTACTTC
CASSLHRETEQYF
>TRBV15|.|.|TRBJ1-5
TGTGCCACCAGCAACTTCGGTCAGCCCCAGCATTTT
CATSNFGQPQHF
>TRBV18|.|.|TRBJ2-5
TGTGCCAGCTCACCACCCCTTCAAGAGACCCAGTACTTC
CASSPPLQETQYF
>TRBV6-5|.|.|TRBJ2-1
TGTGCCAGCAGTCAACAGGGAGATGAGCAGTTCTTC
CASSQQGDEQFF
>TRBV19|.|.|TRBJ1-2
TGTGCCAGTAGTATGGTTGGGGGTACCTATGGCTACACCTTC
CASSMVGGTYGYTF
>TRBV11-1|TRBD1|.|TRBJ1-6
TGTGCCAGCAGCTTGGTCCCCGGGACAGGGAATTCACCCCTCCACTTT
CASSLVPGTGNSPLHF
>TRBV19|.|.|TRBJ2-7
TGTGCCAGTCGATATGGTGCGGGCGCCTACGAGCAGTACTTC
CASRYGAGAYEQYF
>TRBV2|TRBD1|.|TRBJ1-5
TGTGCCAGCAGGACAGGGTTCCATAGCAATCAGCCCCAGCATTTT
CASRTGFHSNQPQHF
>TRBV28|.|.|TRBJ1-4
TGTGCCAGCGCCCAGGCATCTAATGAAAAACTGTTTTTT
CASAQASNEKLFF
>TRBV6-6|TRBD1|few|TRBJ1-5
TGTGCCAGCACCCCTGGGGCAGGGGGCGAGCCCCAGCATTTT
CASTPGAGGEPQHF
>TRBV6-5|.|once|TRBJ2-7
TGTGCCAGCATCAGTTCCTCCTCCTACGAGCAGTACTTC
CASISSSSYEQYF
>TRBV27|.|once|TRBJ2-7
TGTGCCAGCTCCTCCCTCGGAGGGGCGCACGAGCAGTACTTC
CASSSLGGAHEQYF
>TRBV11-3|.|.|TRBJ2-2
TGTGCCAGCAGCTTAGGACAGAACACCGGGGAGCTGTTTTTT
CASSLGQNTGELFF
>TRBV29-1|.|.|TRBJ1-3
TGCAGCGTTGGAGTCTCTGGAAACACCATATATTTT
CSVGVSGNTIYF
>TRBV27|.|.|TRBJ2-7
TGTGCCAGCAGTTTAGGCAGAACCTCCTACGAGCAGTACTTC
CASSLGRTSYEQYF
>TRBV6-4|.|.|TRBJ2-3
TGTGCCAGCAGTAGCGGCACAGATACGCAGTATTTT
CASSSGTDTQYF
>TRBV19|TRBD1|.|TRBJ1-4
TGTGCCAGTAGTACCGGGACAGCTAATGAAAAACTGTTTTTT
CASSTGTANEKLFF
>TRBV5-4|.|.|TRBJ2-5
TGTGCCAGCAGCGTTGACCTAAAAGGAGAGACCCAGTACTTC
CASSVDLKGETQYF